These 16 T cell receptor beta chains were all obtained from the same sample, sequenced in a study of blood T cell repertoires in COVID-19. Assay used: immunoSEQ multiplex PCR; TCRdb lists only in-frame clones, some missing. Of 250,000 to 350,000 clones in the sample, 90% were seen once. Sequenced sample: peripheral blood. These receptors came from a woman younger than 45 with COVID-19, enrolled during active disease.

The chain uses TRBV3-1 (or the pseudogene TRBV3-2) and TRBJ1-2; D call uncertain. The germline V gene encodes CDR1 LGHDT and CDR2 YNNKEL (reference sequence). Between the trimmed V and J ends, which lost 0 bases and 3 bases, there was a span of 17 bases. The CDR3 covers 17 residues. CDR3 nucleotide sequence: TGTGCCAGCAGCCAAGATCCCTGGAGAAGCCAGTACTATGGCTACACCTTC. Its translation is CASSQDPWRSQYYGYTF.

V is TRBV29-1 and J is TRBJ2-3; TRBD2 agrees at 7 bases. Losses at the gene ends were 4 bases for V and 2 bases for J; bases not matched to a gene: 6. The CDR3 length is 14 residues. Germline V CDR1 and CDR2: SQVTM, ANQGSEA. The CDR3 reads CSVGSLADTDTQYF. The CDR3 DNA reads as TGCAGCGTTGGTTCGCTAGCGGACACAGATACGCAGTATTTT.

The rearrangement uses TRBV5-1 and TRBJ2-7; D may be TRBD2 (6 bases). Trimming removed 5 bases from V and 4 bases from J, with 22 bases in between. CDR3 length equals 16 residues. In germline, CDR1 is SGHRS, CDR2 YFSETQ. CDR3 DNA sequence: TGCGCCAGCAGACCCCCGACTAGTCGGACGATTTACGAGCAGTACTTC. This gives the protein CASRPPTSRTIYEQYF.

The genes are TRBV18 and TRBJ1-5; TRBD1 is a possible D gene (5 bases). Trimming left V 5 bases short and J 7 bases short, with 21 bases between. Germline V lookup: CDR1 KGHSH, CDR2 LQKENI. This CDR3 is built from 16 residues. CDR3 DNA sequence: TGTGCCAGCTCATCCCGGTTGGAGGGGTCGGGGCAGCCCCAGCATTTT. Translation gives CASSSRLEGSGQPQHF.

The chain combines TRBV7-2 with TRBJ2-3; D is unresolved. Germline CDR1 reads SGHTA; CDR2 reads FQGNSA. V shed 5 bases and J shed 6 bases, with 6 bases lying between them. This CDR3 is built from 11 residues. The CDR3 reads CASSQADTQYF. The CDR3 DNA sequence: TGTGCCAGCAGCCAGGCGGATACGCAGTATTTT.

The rearrangement uses TRBV5-6 and TRBJ1-3; D is uncertain. Trimming shortened V by 0 bases and J by 1 base, and 8 bases separated the two germline ends. The CDR3 has 15 residues. Germline CDR1 is SGHDT and CDR2 is YYEEEE. This CDR3 is CASSLARGSGNTIYF. The CDR3 nucleotides read TGTGCCAGCAGCTTGGCACGCGGATCTGGAAACACCATATATTTT.

This rearrangement joins TRBV5-1 to TRBJ2-1, with 7 bases identical to TRBD2. This CDR3 contains 13 residues. V lost 6 bases, J lost 8 bases, and 8 bases stayed unmatched. CDR1 and CDR2 from the germline V gene are SGHRS and YFSETQ. The DNA of the CDR3 is TGCGCCAGCACCCACCCAGGGAGGGATGAGCAGTTCTTC. As protein: CASTHPGRDEQFF.

This chain connects TRBV6-5 to TRBJ1-2; 7 positions agree with TRBD1. V shed 6 bases and J 4 bases; nucleotides not matched to a gene: 8. This CDR3 is 14 amino acids long. Per germline, CDR1 MNHEY and CDR2 SVGAGI. The CDR3 reads CASRVTGNAYGYTF. The CDR3, as DNA: TGTGCCAGCAGGGTGACAGGGAACGCCTATGGCTACACCTTC.

This clone was detected only once. The same CDR3 arises from other DNA sequences in this sample as well. This rearrangement joins TRBV28 to TRBJ1-2; D is possibly TRBD1 (5 bases). The germline gives CDR1 MDHEN, CDR2 SYDVKM. The V end lost 2 bases, the J end lost 4 bases, and 5 bases lay between the germline ends. The CDR3 loop spans 12 amino acids. The CDR3 spells CASSLRGYGYTF. The CDR3 DNA reads TGTGCCAGCAGTTTAAGGGGCTATGGCTACACCTTC.

The V and J genes are TRBV15 and TRBJ1-1; D may be TRBD1 (6 bases). The V and J ends lost 1 base and 4 bases respectively, with 10 bases between them. Per germline, CDR1 LNHNV and CDR2 YYDKDF (reference sequence). CDR3 length: 14 amino acids. DNA for the CDR3: TGTGCCACCAGCAGAGCTCGGACAGTCACTGAAGCTTTCTTT. Translating it yields CATSRARTVTEAFF.

The rearrangement links TRBV5-1 to TRBJ1-2, with D perhaps matching TRBD1 (6 bases). The length of the CDR3 is 13 residues. V lost 4 bases to trimming and J lost 8 bases, with 15 bases between them. CDR1 is SGHRS and CDR2 is YFSETQ in the germline V gene. CDR3 residues: CASSLGQGQGYTF. DNA of the CDR3: TGCGCCAGCAGCCTGGGGCAGGGGCAGGGCTACACCTTC. Filled out from reference TRBV5-1 and TRBJ1-2, the complete variable domain reads KAGVTQTPRYLIKTRGQQVTLSCSPISGHRSVSWYQQTPGQGLQFLFEYFSETQRNKGNFPGRFSGRQFSNSRSEMNVSTLELGDSALYLCASSLGQGQGYTFGSGTRLTVV.

The V and J genes are TRBV11-1 and TRBJ1-1, with D uncertain. This CDR3 contains 12 residues. V was shortened by 1 base and J by 11 bases, with 11 bases between the two germline ends. Germline V CDR1 and CDR2: SGHAT, FQDESV (reference sequence). The CDR3 protein is CASSLDREIAFF. CDR3 sequence (DNA): TGTGCCAGCAGCTTAGACCGGGAGATCGCTTTCTTT.

The CDR3 DNA follows: TGTGCCAGTAGTATTACGGCGGCTAACTATGGCTACACCTTC. Translating gives CASSITAANYGYTF. The rearrangement uses TRBV19 and TRBJ1-2; D not certain. CDR1 and CDR2 (germline): LNHDA, SQIVND (reference sequence). The CDR3 covers 14 residues. The germline V and J ends were trimmed by 3 bases and 0 bases, with 8 bases remaining between them. The variable domain in full, completed from reference TRBV19 and TRBJ1-2, reads DGGITQSPKYLFRKEGQNVTLSCEQNLNHDAMYWYRQDPGQGLRLIYYSQIVNDFQKGDIAEGYSVSREKKESFPLTVTSAQKNPTAFYLCASSITAANYGYTFGSGTRLTVV.

V is TRBV6-6 and J is TRBJ1-4; 7 bases are shared with TRBD1. The CDR3 covers 11 residues. Germline CDR1 MNHNY, CDR2 SVGAGI (reference sequence). V was pared by 4 bases and J by 15 bases, with 5 bases of the junction left unmatched. The CDR3 bases are TGTGCCAGCAGTTTTCAACAGGGGATGTTTTTT. Amino acid sequence: CASSFQQGMFF.

The chain combines TRBV10-3 with TRBJ1-4; the D is unclear. The CDR3 consists of 15 residues. CDR1 is ENHRY and CDR2 is SYGVKD in the germline V gene. V lost 4 bases and J 8 bases, leaving 17 bases between the germline ends. CDR3 loop: CAISAYREIREKLFF. The CDR3 DNA reads as TGTGCCATCAGTGCGTACCGGGAAATCAGGGAAAAACTGTTTTTT.

In DNA, the CDR3 is TGTGCCAGCAGCTCCGACAGGCACACTGAAGCTTTCTTT. It encodes CASSSDRHTEAFF. The chain is built from TRBV11-2 and TRBJ1-1, with D possibly matching TRBD1 (6 bases). V lost 4 bases, J lost 3 bases, and 9 bases lay in between. Germline lookup yields CDR1 SGHAT and CDR2 FQNNGV. This CDR3 contains 13 residues. Based on the CDR3 plus reference TRBV11-2 and TRBJ1-1, the full variable domain is EAGVAQSPRYKIIEKRQSVAFWCNPISGHATLYWYQQILGQGPKLLIQFQNNGVVDDSQLPKDRFSAERLKGVDSTLKIQPAKLEDSAVYLCASSSDRHTEAFFGQGTRLTVV.